This entry lists 3 T cell receptor beta chains sequenced from one sample in a study of blood T cells in healthy people across ages. Combining a sample-barcoded 5' primer with a J-beta primer mix, a second PCR ran for about 6 to 12 cycles. TCRdb re-analysed the 5' RACE reads in MiXCR, keeping a single row per CDR3 protein. The sample holds 700,000 or so distinct CDR3 sequences; 20% to 25% are singletons and the top ten take about 22%. The sequenced sample was blood. Receptors were obtained from a man between 65 and 80 years old in good health.

V is TRBV20-1 and J is TRBJ1-2, with D tentatively TRBD1 (6 bases). The V gene lost 5 bases and the J gene lost 2 bases, with 9 bases spanning the gap. Per the germline V gene, CDR1 is DFQATT and CDR2 is SNEGSKA (reference sequence). The length of the CDR3 is 12 residues. This CDR3 reads CSAYRENYGYTF. The CDR3 nucleotides read TGCAGTGCTTACAGGGAGAACTATGGCTACACCTTC.

The V and J genes are TRBV21-1 and TRBJ1-2; no check of the table's D call, TRBD1, against the DNA was made. TRBV21-1 is deemed a pseudogene. CDR3 length equals 15 residues. CDR3 in DNA: TGTGCCAGCAGCTCCCGGCCGAGAGGGAACTATGGCTACACCTTC. It translates to CASSSRPRGNYGYTF.

J is TRBJ2-1 and V is TRBV4-2; a possible D gene is TRBD1 (5 bases). Judging by the DNA end, TRBJ2-7 fits better; the J call may be wrong. The CDR3 length is 13 residues. Per the germline V gene, CDR1 is LGHNA and CDR2 is YNFKEQ. In DNA form, the CDR3 reads TGTGCCAGCAGCCATATCAAGGGGTACGAGCAGTACTTC. Translation gives CASSHIKGYEQYF.